What follows is one TCR beta chain and its context. This clone was seen a few times. The target of this receptor is not known. No qualities accompany the bases; no much larger clone lies one base away. The V end loses 1 base and the J end loses 5 bases, and a stretch of 6 bases separates them. Spanning cysteine to phenylalanine, the CDR3 consists of 13 amino acids. The sequence is cut down to CDR3 DNA, 39 bases in frame from base 1. Sequences SGHTA (CDR1) and FQGNSA (CDR2) are obtained from the germline V gene. These data come from a study of blood T cell repertoires in COVID-19 (dated by TCRdb to the early 2020s). Regarding the research as a whole: Samples covering the acute and convalescent phases of COVID-19 were provided by collaborators in the United States, Italy and Spain. The samples were drawn from the first 160 participants of the ongoing ImmuneRACE study and from 1,200 or so subjects provided by 6 global collaborators. A freely available public database, intended as a resource for researchers studying the immune response to SARS-CoV-2, is where the repertoires were released. A de-identified subject ID, COVID-19 status, age in years and sex were almost always included in the sample metadata. Subjects who had been exposed to COVID-19, were actively infected with it, or had recovered from it provided the deeply sampled blood TCRbeta repertoires that made up the dataset. HLA class I and class II types, where available, came from metadata supplied by the sample provider rather than from assay-based typing. The prospective study material was composed of cDNA or gDNA derived from T cells, B-cell-depleted T cells, or PBMCs. Broad study findings and their caveats: The amount of clinical and demographic metadata varied by source and participant and was provided uncurated.

TCRbeta CDR3 regions were amplified from genomic DNA by means of the immunoSEQ Assay, a bias-controlled multiplex PCR. In the original analysis: Nucleated cell counts per sample were estimated from amplification of reference gene primers within the assay. Sequence reads were collapsed and filtered to measure the absolute abundance of every unique TCRbeta CDR3 rearrangement. For each sample, productive Simpson clonality was calculated as the square root of Simpson's diversity index over productive rearrangements. TCRdb took this table from immuneACCESS and kept in-frame rearrangements with V and J called. Such tables lack part of the clones; where checked against another copy, unresolved V genes explain under half of the gap, and the rest is unexplained. The DNA gave D and trimming, while V, J and clone size come from that table. The sample contains a few hundred thousand clones, approximately 90% of them found a single time. The top ten hold more than 0.95% of the sample.

In the prospective study, participants were about 18 to 100 years old, resided in fewer than 25 geographic areas of the United States, and were enrolled through a virtual design. In the prospective study, cohorts were assigned on the basis of participant-reported clinical history obtained from a screening survey and a study questionnaire. Mobile phlebotomists in the prospective study collected whole blood, serum and a nasopharyngeal or oropharyngeal swab from every participant. Prospective study participants could optionally give additional blood draws and questionnaires over an approximately 2-month period. Before DNA extraction, prospective study blood samples were shipped either frozen or at room temperature.

Specimen: PBMCs or T cells enriched from blood (not recorded which). This clonotype was sampled from a woman aged 40-49 years with acute COVID-19. Here the chain combines TRBV7-2 and TRBJ1-5; there is no confident call for the D gene. The DNA reads as follows: TGTGCCAGCAGCTTAGGTCGAGATCAGCCCCAGCATTTT. This encodes CASSLGRDQPQHF.